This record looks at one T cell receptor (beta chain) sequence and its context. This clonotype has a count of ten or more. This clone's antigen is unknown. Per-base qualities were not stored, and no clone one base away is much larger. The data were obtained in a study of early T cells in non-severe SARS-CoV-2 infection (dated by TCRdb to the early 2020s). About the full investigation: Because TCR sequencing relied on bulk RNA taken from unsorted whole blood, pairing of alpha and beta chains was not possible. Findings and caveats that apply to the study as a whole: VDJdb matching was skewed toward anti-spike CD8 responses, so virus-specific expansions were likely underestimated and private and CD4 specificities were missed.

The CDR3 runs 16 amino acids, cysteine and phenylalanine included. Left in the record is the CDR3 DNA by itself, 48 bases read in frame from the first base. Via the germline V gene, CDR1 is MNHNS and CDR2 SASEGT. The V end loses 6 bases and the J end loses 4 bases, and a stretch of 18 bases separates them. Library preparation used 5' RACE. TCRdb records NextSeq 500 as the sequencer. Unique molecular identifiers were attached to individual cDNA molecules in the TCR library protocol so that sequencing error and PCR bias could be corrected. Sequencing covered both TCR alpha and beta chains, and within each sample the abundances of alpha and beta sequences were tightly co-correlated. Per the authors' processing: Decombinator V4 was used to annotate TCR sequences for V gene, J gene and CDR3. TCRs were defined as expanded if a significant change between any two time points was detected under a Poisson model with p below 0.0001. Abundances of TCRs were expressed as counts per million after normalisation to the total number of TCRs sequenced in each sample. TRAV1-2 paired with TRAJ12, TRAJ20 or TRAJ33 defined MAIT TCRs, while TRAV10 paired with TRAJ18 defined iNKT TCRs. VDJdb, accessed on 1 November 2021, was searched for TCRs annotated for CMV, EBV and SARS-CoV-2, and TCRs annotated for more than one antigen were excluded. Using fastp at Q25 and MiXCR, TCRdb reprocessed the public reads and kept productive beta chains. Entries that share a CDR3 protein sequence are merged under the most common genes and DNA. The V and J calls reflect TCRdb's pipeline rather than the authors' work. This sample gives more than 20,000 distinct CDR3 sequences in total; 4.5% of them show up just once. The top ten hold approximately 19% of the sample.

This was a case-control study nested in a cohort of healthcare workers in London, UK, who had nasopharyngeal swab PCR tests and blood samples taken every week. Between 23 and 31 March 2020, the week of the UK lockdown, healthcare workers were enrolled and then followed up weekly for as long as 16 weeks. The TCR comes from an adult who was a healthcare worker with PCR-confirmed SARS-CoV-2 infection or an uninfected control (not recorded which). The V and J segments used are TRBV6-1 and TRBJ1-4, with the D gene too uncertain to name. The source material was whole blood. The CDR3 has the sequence CASSAERGGFNEKLFF. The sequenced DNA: TGTGCCAGCAGCGCCGAACGGGGAGGGTTTAATGAAAAACTGTTTTTT.